This TCR beta chain came from a study of blood T cell repertoires in COVID-19. Study-level background: From T cells, B-cell-depleted T cells, or PBMCs came the material, which was cDNA or gDNA.

The cohort comprised adults aged about 18 to 89 years residing in approximately 25 US areas. Researchers sorted participants into cohorts using their self-reported clinical history. As handled by the study authors: Estimated nucleated cell counts came from reference gene primer amplification. The method was immunoSEQ multiplex PCR; TCRdb's version includes in-frame clones alone and lacks a portion of them. The V and J calls and clone size are taken from that table; D and trimming were inferred from the DNA. The sample holds a few hundred thousand clones, 83% seen once. Sequenced: PBMCs or T cells enriched from blood (not recorded which). This sequence was found in a woman between 50 and 59 years old who had recovered from COVID-19.

The chain's CDR3 is CASSVAQGGTEAFF. The CDR3 DNA sequence: TGTGCCAGCAGCGTAGCTCAAGGGGGAACTGAAGCTTTCTTT. The gene calls are TRBV9 and TRBJ1-1, with a tentative D call TRBD1 (6 bases). Germline CDR1 reads SGDLS; CDR2 reads YYNGEE. Deletions cut 0 bases from V and 5 bases from J, with 11 bases between. This CDR3 has 14 amino acids.